The source of this T cell receptor beta chain is a study of shared clonotypes between healthy human individuals. Study results and caveats: Rarefaction revealed incomplete sorted-subset sequencing despite large depth. In having few donors, the study represented limited genetic and exposure-history diversity.

CD45RO-negative cells were positively selected for CCR7, leaving out terminally differentiated effector memory CD45RA+ cells. This CDR3 is 15 amino acids long. Trimming removed 0 bases from V and 3 bases from J; junction bases left unmatched: 3. Per germline, CDR1 LNHNV and CDR2 YYDKDF (reference sequence). About this clone: The target antigen is unknown.

Libraries were prepared by immunoSEQ multiplex PCR; TCRdb keeps only in-frame clonotypes and omits some of them. This table holds about 2 million clones, 85% to 95% found once. The rearrangement links TRBV15 to TRBJ1-2, with 8 positions matching TRBD1. Material for sequencing was naive CD8+ T cells sorted from blood. This receptor was taken from a man between 18 and 35 years old in good health. Here the CDR3 reads CATSRDQGAYYGYTF. CDR3 bases: TGTGCCACCAGCAGAGATCAGGGGGCCTACTATGGCTACACCTTC.